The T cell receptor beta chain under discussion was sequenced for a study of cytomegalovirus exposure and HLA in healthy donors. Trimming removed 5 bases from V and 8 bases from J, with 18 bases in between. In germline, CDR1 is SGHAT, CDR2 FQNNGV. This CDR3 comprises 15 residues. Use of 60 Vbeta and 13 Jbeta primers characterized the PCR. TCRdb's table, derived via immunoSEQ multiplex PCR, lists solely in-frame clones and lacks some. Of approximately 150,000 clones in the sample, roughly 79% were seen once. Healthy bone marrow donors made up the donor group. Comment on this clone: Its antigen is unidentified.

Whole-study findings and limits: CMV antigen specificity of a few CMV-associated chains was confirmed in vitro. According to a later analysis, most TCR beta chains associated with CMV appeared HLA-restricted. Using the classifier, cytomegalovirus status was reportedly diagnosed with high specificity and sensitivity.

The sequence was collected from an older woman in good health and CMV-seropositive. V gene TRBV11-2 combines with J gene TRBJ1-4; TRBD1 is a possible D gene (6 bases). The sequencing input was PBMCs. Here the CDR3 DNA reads TGTGCCAGCAGCAGCCTAATGGACAGAGGAGAAAAACTGTTTTTT. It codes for CASSSLMDRGEKLFF.